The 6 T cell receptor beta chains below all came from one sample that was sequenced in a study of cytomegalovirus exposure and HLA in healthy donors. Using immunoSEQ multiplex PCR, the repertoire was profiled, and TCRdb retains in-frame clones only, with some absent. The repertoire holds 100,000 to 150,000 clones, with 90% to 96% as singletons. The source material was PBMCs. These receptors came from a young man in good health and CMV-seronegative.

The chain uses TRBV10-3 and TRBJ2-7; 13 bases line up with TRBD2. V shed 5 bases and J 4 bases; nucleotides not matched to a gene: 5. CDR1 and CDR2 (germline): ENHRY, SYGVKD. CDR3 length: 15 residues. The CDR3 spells CAISQRTSGGYEQYF. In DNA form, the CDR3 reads TGTGCCATCAGTCAAAGGACTAGCGGGGGATACGAGCAGTACTTC.

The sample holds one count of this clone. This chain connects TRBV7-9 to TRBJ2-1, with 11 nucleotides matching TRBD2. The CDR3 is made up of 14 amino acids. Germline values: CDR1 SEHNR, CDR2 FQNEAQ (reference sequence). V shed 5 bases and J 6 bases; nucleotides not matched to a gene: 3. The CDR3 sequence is CASSVGTSGNEQFF. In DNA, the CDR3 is TGTGCCAGCAGCGTCGGGACTAGCGGCAATGAGCAGTTCTTC.

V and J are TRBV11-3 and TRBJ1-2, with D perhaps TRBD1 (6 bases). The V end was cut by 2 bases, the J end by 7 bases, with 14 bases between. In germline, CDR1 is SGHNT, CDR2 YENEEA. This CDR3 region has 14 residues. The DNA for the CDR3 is TGTGCCAGCAGCTTAACCAAGGGGGTCAGTGGCTACACCTTC. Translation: CASSLTKGVSGYTF.

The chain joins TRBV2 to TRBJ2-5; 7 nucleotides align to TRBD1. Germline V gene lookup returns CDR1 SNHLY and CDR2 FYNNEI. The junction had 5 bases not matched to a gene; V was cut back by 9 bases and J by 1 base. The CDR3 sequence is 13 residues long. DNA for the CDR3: TGTGCCAGTGAGGGACAGTTCCAAGAGACCCAGTACTTC. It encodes CASEGQFQETQYF.

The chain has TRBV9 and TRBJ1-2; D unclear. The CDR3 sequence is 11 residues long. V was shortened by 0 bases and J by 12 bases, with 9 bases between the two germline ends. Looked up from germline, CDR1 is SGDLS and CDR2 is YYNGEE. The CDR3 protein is CASSVGDTHTF. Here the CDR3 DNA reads TGTGCCAGCAGCGTAGGAGACACCCACACCTTC.

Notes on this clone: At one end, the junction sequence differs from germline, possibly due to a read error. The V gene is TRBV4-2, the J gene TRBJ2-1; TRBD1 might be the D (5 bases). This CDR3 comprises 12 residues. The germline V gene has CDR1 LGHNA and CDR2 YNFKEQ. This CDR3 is CASSQDQARVLF. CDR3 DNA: TGTGCCAGCAGCCAAGATCAGGCCAGGGTTCTCTTC.